These T cell receptor beta chains were read from a single sample in a study of blood T cell repertoires in COVID-19. TCRdb keeps only in-frame clones here, not all; method: immunoSEQ multiplex PCR. Counted here are around 200,000 clones, around nine tenths occurring once; the ten biggest clones make up around 3.5%. The sequencing input was peripheral blood. Receptor source: a man aged 18 to 30 with active or convalescent COVID-19. CDR3s include the opening cysteine and the closing phenylalanine or tryptophan. The D gene is left open where the match is weak. For some rows the clone size is stated as once, few or many, or as a class when expanded; others skip it.

J gene,D gene,clone size,V gene,CDR3 DNA,CDR3 protein
TRBJ2-2,TRBD2,.,TRBV19,TGTGCCAGTAGGGACCTACTAGCGGGAGTCACCGGGGAGCTGTTTTTT,CASRDLLAGVTGELFF
TRBJ2-1,.,.,TRBV13,TGTGCCAGCAGCTTAGGGACCTACAGCTCCTACAATGAGCAGTTCTTC,CASSLGTYSSYNEQFF
TRBJ2-6,.,.,TRBV2,TGTGCCAGCAGTGACTCCCCTGGGGCCAACGTCCTGACTTTC,CASSDSPGANVLTF
TRBJ2-2,TRBD2,once,TRBV3-1/TRBV3-2,TGTGCCAGCAGCCGGGGCGGGAGTACAGGGGAGCTGTTTTTT,CASSRGGSTGELFF
TRBJ1-2,TRBD1,.,TRBV7-9,TGTGCCAGCAGCTTAGCACGCGACAGGGCGAAATATGGCTACACCTTC,CASSLARDRAKYGYTF
TRBJ1-2,TRBD1,.,TRBV2,TGTGCCAGCATCTTGGGACAGATGGGCGGCTACACCTTC,CASILGQMGGYTF
TRBJ1-2,.,.,TRBV12-2,TGTGCAAGTCGCTTACTTTTTAGTGGTACCTATGGCTACACCTTC,CASRLLFSGTYGYTF
TRBJ2-3,TRBD2,.,TRBV9,TGTGCCAGCAGTGCCGGGACTAGCGGGGTGACAGATACGCAGTATTTT,CASSAGTSGVTDTQYF
TRBJ1-6,.,.,TRBV2,TGTGCCAGCACCACAAGACAGCCATATAATTCACCCCTCCACTTT,CASTTRQPYNSPLHF
TRBJ2-7,.,.,TRBV6-7,TGTGCCAGCAGTTACTCGGCAGGAGGCTCCTACGAGCAGTACTTC,CASSYSAGGSYEQYF
TRBJ1-2,.,.,TRBV19,TGTGCCAGTTCCCGCCGTCCACAGGAGAACTATGGCTACACCTTC,CASSRRPQENYGYTF
TRBJ2-1,TRBD2,.,TRBV6-2/TRBV6-3,TGTGCCAGCAGTTACTGGGCGGGAGCCGCGAATGAGCAGTTCTTC,CASSYWAGAANEQFF
TRBJ2-5,TRBD1,.,TRBV5-8,TGTGCCAGCAGCTTGGGCGACAGGGCCCAAGAGACCCAGTACTTC,CASSLGDRAQETQYF
TRBJ2-7,TRBD1,.,TRBV5-8,TGTGCCAGCAGCCAATTGAGACAGGGGGAAGGACCTTACGAGCAGTACTTC,CASSQLRQGEGPYEQYF
TRBJ1-1,TRBD1,.,TRBV7-9,TGTGCCAGCAGCTTAGGGACAGGCGAAACTGAAGCTTTCTTT,CASSLGTGETEAFF
TRBJ2-7,TRBD2,.,TRBV4-1,TGCGCCAGCTCCTTCACCCCGGGGGGGTCCTACGAGCAGTACTTC,CASSFTPGGSYEQYF
TRBJ1-5,TRBD1,.,TRBV10-3,TGTGCCATCAGTACGACAGGGGGCGGCCAGCCCCAGCATTTT,CAISTTGGGQPQHF
TRBJ1-2,.,.,TRBV19,TGTGCCAGTAGTGGGCAGACCTATGGCTACACCTTC,CASSGQTYGYTF
TRBJ1-2,.,.,TRBV7-2,TGTGCCAGCAGCGAAAACCGGGACACCTATGGCTACACCTTC,CASSENRDTYGYTF
TRBJ1-4,.,once,TRBV11-3,TGTGCCAGCTGCCAGGGTCCAACTAATGAAAAACTGTTTTTT,CASCQGPTNEKLFF
TRBJ1-4,.,once,TRBV7-9,TGTGCCAGCAGTTTTTCTAGGGGTAATGAAAAACTGTTTTTT,CASSFSRGNEKLFF
TRBJ2-5,.,.,TRBV28,TGTGCCAGCAGCCTCCTACAAGAGACCCAGTACTTC,CASSLLQETQYF
TRBJ1-2,.,.,TRBV6-5,TGTGCCAGCAGTTACAGTCATGGAGCGTATGGCTACACCTTC,CASSYSHGAYGYTF
TRBJ1-1,TRBD1,.,TRBV6-1,TGTGCCAGCAGTAAAGCAGGGGGAGTCGTAACTGAAGCTTTCTTT,CASSKAGGVVTEAFF
TRBJ2-3,TRBD1,.,TRBV5-6,TGTGCCAGCAACATGGGACAGGGGAGCACAGATACGCAGTATTTT,CASNMGQGSTDTQYF
TRBJ2-1,.,.,TRBV10-1,TGCGCCAGCAGTGAGATGGTAGGGAGCAATGAGCAGTTCTTC,CASSEMVGSNEQFF
TRBJ2-5,.,.,TRBV4-3,TGCGCCAGCAGCCAAGGGCTAGGGGCGCAAGAGACCCAGTACTTC,CASSQGLGAQETQYF
TRBJ1-4,.,once,TRBV5-5,TGTGCCAGCAGCTATTCGACCACTTCCGGGAGTCATGAAAAACTGTTTTTT,CASSYSTTSGSHEKLFF
TRBJ1-1,.,.,TRBV28,TGTGCCAGCGATCGACAGAAGAACACTGAAGCTTTCTTT,CASDRQKNTEAFF
TRBJ2-3,.,.,TRBV21-1,TGTGCCAGCAGGGGATCTTTACAGCGGGGGTCCTCTAGCACAGATACGCAGTATTTT,CASRGSLQRGSSSTDTQYF
TRBJ2-1,TRBD2,.,TRBV24-1,TGTGCCACCAAGGGGCCGACTAGCGGATACTACAATGAGCAGTTCTTC,CATKGPTSGYYNEQFF
TRBJ1-1,.,.,TRBV3-1/TRBV3-2,TGTGCCAGCAGCCGCGCGACAGGCACTGAAGCTTTCTTT,CASSRATGTEAFF
TRBJ2-1,TRBD2,.,TRBV7-2,TGTGCCAGCAGCACTCTAGCGGGAGGAGGCAATGAGCAGTTCTTC,CASSTLAGGGNEQFF
TRBJ2-2,.,.,TRBV30,TGTGCCTGGAGTGTAATAGCGGCCAACACTGGGGAGCTGTTTTTT,CAWSVIAANTGELFF
TRBJ1-1,TRBD1,.,TRBV27,TGTGCCAGCGCCTACAGGGGGCACACTGAAGCTTTCTTT,CASAYRGHTEAFF
TRBJ2-3,.,.,TRBV3-1/TRBV3-2,TGTGCCAGCAGCCGGAGTTTGACAGATACGCAGTATTTT,CASSRSLTDTQYF
TRBJ2-7,.,.,TRBV5-1,TGCGCCAGCAGCTTGGTCGGTCCCGACTCTTACGAGCAGTACTTC,CASSLVGPDSYEQYF
TRBJ2-3,TRBD1,.,TRBV29-1,TGCAGCGTTGCTAACGCAGGGGGCTGGACAGATACGCAGTATTTT,CSVANAGGWTDTQYF
TRBJ1-4,TRBD1,once,TRBV30,TGTGCCTGGGGACGTGGGACAGCAACTAATGAAAAACTGTTTTTT,CAWGRGTATNEKLFF
TRBJ1-1,TRBD1,.,TRBV7-9,TGTGCCAGCAGTCCCGGGACAGGGGATCGGAAAGCTTTCTTT,CASSPGTGDRKAFF
TRBJ2-5,.,.,TRBV4-1,TGCGCCAGCAGCCAAGGAGTCATGGAGACCCAGTACTTC,CASSQGVMETQYF
TRBJ2-5,TRBD2,.,TRBV4-1,TGCGCCAGCAGCCCTATGGGACTAGCGGGGGGGGTCGTTGGCGAACAAGAGACCCAGTACTTC,CASSPMGLAGGVVGEQETQYF
TRBJ2-7,TRBD1,.,TRBV29-1,TGCAGCGTTGTCTGGGGAATTTACCAGGGGGTATCCTACGAGCAGTACTTC,CSVVWGIYQGVSYEQYF
TRBJ2-1,TRBD1,.,TRBV29-1,TGCAGCGTTCGGACAGGGGTCGTTTATGAGCAGTTCTTC,CSVRTGVVYEQFF
TRBJ1-5,TRBD1,few,TRBV27,TGTGCCAGCAGTTCTGTGGCCCTGGGACAGGGGAAAATCAATCAGCCCCAGCATTTT,CASSSVALGQGKINQPQHF
TRBJ1-1,.,.,TRBV5-1,TGCGCCAGCAGCTTTTCGACAGCGAACACTGAAGCTTTCTTT,CASSFSTANTEAFF
TRBJ2-5,TRBD1,once,TRBV29-1,TGCAGCGTTAGACAGGGCCGAGAGACCCAGTACTTC,CSVRQGRETQYF
TRBJ1-1,.,.,TRBV5-1,TGCGCCAGCAGCATCACCCGGGGATTGATGAACACTGAAGCTTTCTTT,CASSITRGLMNTEAFF
TRBJ2-3,.,.,TRBV14,TGTGCCAGCAGCCCGGAGGGCGGGGGCACAGATACGCAGTATTTT,CASSPEGGGTDTQYF
TRBJ1-1,.,.,TRBV7-9,TGTGCCAGCAGCCTGATCAGGGCTGCGAACACTGAAGCTTTCTTT,CASSLIRAANTEAFF
TRBJ1-2,.,.,TRBV9,TGTGCCAGCAGCGGACGGGAGCATGGCTACACCTTC,CASSGREHGYTF
TRBJ1-5,.,.,TRBV10-3,TGTGCCATCAGTACAACGGTTGGAGATCAGCCCCAGCATTTT,CAISTTVGDQPQHF
TRBJ2-2,TRBD2,.,TRBV7-8,TGTGCCAGCAGCTTAGCGGGAGGGCCTTTTTACGGGGAGCTGTTTTTT,CASSLAGGPFYGELFF
TRBJ2-1,TRBD2,.,TRBV9,TGTGCCAGCAGTGTGGGCGGGGGGGCCTACAATGAGCAGTTCTTC,CASSVGGGAYNEQFF
TRBJ1-5,.,.,TRBV7-8,TGTGCCAGCAGCTTAGACAGGAGCAATCAGCCCCAGCATTTT,CASSLDRSNQPQHF
TRBJ1-1,.,few,TRBV2,TGTGCCAGCAGCTCTAGCCGAAGGGCTTTCTTT,CASSSSRRAFF
TRBJ2-3,.,.,TRBV4-2,TGTGCCAGCAGCCAAGTCCAGTCAGATACGCAGTATTTT,CASSQVQSDTQYF
TRBJ2-3,.,.,TRBV2,TGTGCCAGCAGTGACCCAATGGGGGCAACAGATACGCAGTATTTT,CASSDPMGATDTQYF